Below, 25 T cell receptor beta chains from the same sample are listed, as sequenced in a study of human T cells and chemical hapten exposure. TCRdb re-derived calls from the RACE reads in MiXCR, one entry per CDR3 protein. This repertoire shows tens of thousands of distinct CDR3 sequences, 9.5% to 12% found once; its top ten account for approximately 4%. Documented time point: patch test 1, 2 weeks after DPC sensitization. The sample's treatment: therapeutic diphenylcyclopropenone sensitization with weekly scalp DPC. Sample: whole blood, taken in connection with sensitization to the hapten diphenylcyclopropenone (DPC). Source of these receptors: a woman between 45 and 65 years old with alopecia areata. Some clones in this sample may be carry-over from other donors' samples.

This clonotype was seen at least ten times. V is TRBV3-1 and J is TRBJ1-6, with 8 nucleotides matching TRBD1. The trim removed 3 bases at V and 8 bases at J, leaving 9 bases unmatched. Germline CDR1 LGHDT, CDR2 YNNKEL (reference sequence). The CDR3 has 16 amino acids. The CDR3 coding sequence is TGTGCCAGCAGCCACGTATGGACAGGGTTTGATTCACCCCTCCACTTT. The encoded protein is CASSHVWTGFDSPLHF. Together with reference TRBV3-1 and TRBJ1-6, the CDR3 gives the full variable domain: DTAVSQTPKYLVTQMGNDKSIKCEQNLGHDTMYWYKQDSKKFLKIMFSYNNKELIINETVPNRFSPKSPDKAHLNLHINSLELGDSAVYFCASSHVWTGFDSPLHFGNGTRLTVT.

The chain has TRBV29-1 and TRBJ2-1; weak D call: TRBD1 (6 bases). The germline CDR1 and CDR2 sequences are SQVTM and ANQGSEA. This CDR3 is built from 15 residues. V was pared by 7 bases and J by 8 bases, with 24 bases between. The CDR3: CSATGKISYKDEQFF. CDR3 sequence (DNA): TGCAGCGCAACAGGGAAGATATCCTACAAGGATGAGCAGTTCTTC.

The sample holds a few counts of this clonotype. The rearrangement joins TRBV6-2 or TRBV6-3 to TRBJ2-1, with 10 bases identical to TRBD2. V dropped 2 bases and J dropped 7; count of bases not matched to a gene: 5. The CDR3 spans 15 residues. Per the germline V gene, CDR1 is MNHEY and CDR2 is SVGEGT. The CDR3 coding sequence is TGTGCCAGCAGTTACGCTAGCGGGGGCCAGAATGAGCAGTTCTTC. Translated, it gives CASSYASGGQNEQFF.

This clonotype was seen ten or more times. The V call is TRBV27, the J call TRBJ2-6; the D is unclear. Germline assignment: CDR1 MNHEY and CDR2 SMNVEV (reference sequence). The CDR3 sequence is 16 residues long. Trimming shortened V by 1 base and J by 0 bases, and 7 bases separated the two germline ends. In DNA, the CDR3 is TGTGCCAGCAGTTTATTTTGGTCCTCTGGGGCCAACGTCCTGACTTTC. Translation gives CASSLFWSSGANVLTF.

This clonotype was observed a few times. CDR3 sequence: CSVVGQGAIPTEAFF. The CDR3 DNA reads TGCAGCGTCGTTGGACAGGGGGCGATTCCCACTGAAGCTTTCTTT. This sequence joins TRBV29-1 and TRBJ1-1; 11 bases fit TRBD1. Germline CDR1 SQVTM, CDR2 ANQGSEA. This CDR3 is 15 amino acids long. Unmatched junction bases numbered 10, after V lost 6 bases and J lost 4 bases.

This clonotype was seen at least ten times. CDR3 nucleotides: TGTGCCAGCAGTTTAGGGGGGTCGGCTGGAAACACCATATATTTT. Translating gives CASSLGGSAGNTIYF. J is TRBJ1-3 and V is TRBV6-5; D may be TRBD1 (6 bases). This CDR3 comprises 15 residues. Germline V gene lookup returns CDR1 MNHEY and CDR2 SVGAGI. With 4 bases removed from V and 2 bases from J, the gap between germline ends came to 12 bases.

This clonotype was picked up a small number of times. V is TRBV2 and J is TRBJ1-6; D remains ambiguous. The CDR3 runs 16 residues. Germline CDR1 and CDR2: SNHLY and FYNNEI. V lost 2 bases and J lost 0, with 8 bases in between. The CDR3 region is CASSERQSSYNSPLHF. The CDR3 nucleotides are TGTGCCAGCAGTGAACGCCAGAGCTCCTATAATTCACCCCTCCACTTT.

This clonotype was detected only a few times. J is TRBJ1-2 and V is TRBV18, with D perhaps matching TRBD1 (5 bases). This CDR3 is built from 15 residues. The V and J ends lost 3 bases and 6 bases respectively, with 17 bases between them. In germline, CDR1 is KGHSH, CDR2 LQKENI. DNA of the CDR3: TGTGCCAGCTCACCGCGGGACTTACCCGTCCATGGCTACACCTTC. Protein product: CASSPRDLPVHGYTF.

This clonotype has a count of ten or more. This rearrangement joins TRBV7-9 to TRBJ1-6; D is uncertain. CDR1 and CDR2 from the germline V gene are SEHNR and FQNEAQ (reference sequence). Deletions cut 7 bases from V and 9 bases from J, with 13 bases between. This CDR3 spans 13 amino acids. The CDR3 DNA reads TGTGCCAGCACTAGTGGGTTGGGTTCACCCCTCCACTTT. This gives the protein CASTSGLGSPLHF.

As regards this clonotype: A much larger clone sits a single nucleotide away, making a read error possible. J is TRBJ1-4 and V is TRBV7-9; 9 bases agree with TRBD1. The CDR3 has 16 amino acids. The germline gives CDR1 SEHNR, CDR2 FQNEAQ (reference sequence). The CDR3: CASCFPALGQGEKLFF. CDR3 DNA: TGTGCCAGCTGCTTTCCCGCCCTGGGACAGGGTGAAAAACTGTTTTTT.

This clonotype was recorded at least ten times. The V gene is TRBV29-1, the J gene TRBJ1-2; D is undetermined. With 3 bases removed from V and 8 bases from J, the gap between germline ends came to 7 bases. Germline-derived CDR1 and CDR2 are SQVTM and ANQGSEA. The CDR3 length is 10 residues. The CDR3 DNA reads as TGCAGCGTTGACTCCGGGGGCTACACCTTC. Its protein is CSVDSGGYTF.

This clonotype has a count of ten or more. This chain joins TRBV30 and TRBJ2-3; 11 bases are shared with TRBD2. The V gene's germline CDR1 is GTSNPN and CDR2 SVGIG (reference sequence). V lost 1 base and J lost 4; bases outside the gene matches: 4. There are 15 residues in the CDR3. The CDR3 DNA follows: TGTGCCTGGAGTGGGGGACTAGCGGAGGCAGATACGCAGTATTTT. It codes for CAWSGGLAEADTQYF.

The chain recombines TRBV18 with TRBJ2-1, with D perhaps TRBD1 (6 bases). The CDR3 is 16 amino acids. V was clipped by 1 base and J by 3 bases, with 13 bases between them. CDR1 is KGHSH, CDR2 LQKENI, per germline. In nucleotides, the CDR3 is TGTGCCAGCTCACCACTGGACAGCGGATACTACAATGAGCAGTTCTTC. Its protein is CASSPLDSGYYNEQFF.

Points on this clonotype: Possible read error: a much larger clone is one base away. V gene TRBV5-1 combines with J gene TRBJ2-5; TRBD1 agrees at 8 bases. Germline CDR1 and CDR2: SGHRS and YFSETQ. The CDR3 is 14 residues long. The CDR3 loop reads CASSAGQAQETEYF. Written as DNA, the CDR3 is TGCGCCAGCAGCGCGGGACAGGCCCAAGAGACCGAGTACTTC.

This clonotype has a count of ten or more. CDR3 coding DNA: TGTGCCAGCAGCTCCTACAGGGGCACCGGGGAGCTGTTTTTT. Translating it yields CASSSYRGTGELFF. This chain uses TRBV11-3 with TRBJ2-2; 7 bases map to TRBD1. Germline lookup yields CDR1 SGHNT and CDR2 YENEEA. Losses at the gene ends were 4 bases for V and 4 bases for J; bases not matched to a gene: 3. CDR3 length: 14 amino acids.

This clonotype was observed a handful of times. The chain joins TRBV24-1 to TRBJ2-1; 11 bases match TRBD2. Germline V lookup: CDR1 KGHDR, CDR2 SFDVKD. The J segment lost 4 bases and the V segment lost 9 bases, leaving 4 bases of the junction unmatched. The length of the CDR3 is 14 residues. The CDR3 reads CATGTSGEYNEQFF. The CDR3 DNA sequence: TGTGCCACCGGGACTAGCGGAGAATACAATGAGCAGTTCTTC.

The rearrangement links TRBV7-2 to TRBJ2-1, with TRBD1 identical over 9 bases. Germline CDR1 and CDR2: SGHTA and FQGNSA. The CDR3 sequence is 15 residues long. V trimming: 4 bases; J trimming: 7 bases; junction bases outside the gene matches: 8. CDR3 DNA sequence: TGTGCCAGCAGCTCAGGACAGGGGCTGAGGAATGAGCAGTTCTTC. It specifies CASSSGQGLRNEQFF. The full variable domain, its missing parts supplied by reference TRBV7-2 and TRBJ2-1, is GAGVSQSPSNKVTEKGKDVELRCDPISGHTALYWYRQSLGQGLEFLIYFQGNSAPDKSGLPSDRFSAERTGGSVSTLTIQRTQQEDSAVYLCASSSGQGLRNEQFFGPGTRLTVL.

This clonotype was found a few times. The chain uses TRBV7-2 and TRBJ1-2, with D perhaps TRBD1 (5 bases). Germline-derived CDR1 and CDR2 are SGHTA and FQGNSA. With 2 bases removed from V and 2 bases from J, the gap between germline ends came to 12 bases. This CDR3 comprises 15 residues. The CDR3 coding sequence is TGTGCCAGCAGCTTAAGGGAATCAGGGAACTATGGCTACACCTTC. This gives the protein CASSLRESGNYGYTF.

This clonotype was detected a few times. The J gene is TRBJ2-1, the V gene TRBV29-1; 11 nucleotides match TRBD2. V shed 4 bases and J 4 bases; nucleotides not matched to a gene: 3. This CDR3 is built from 14 residues. Germline V CDR1 and CDR2: SQVTM, ANQGSEA. In DNA form, the CDR3 reads TGCAGCGTTGTGACTAGCGGGGTGTACAATGAGCAGTTCTTC. As protein: CSVVTSGVYNEQFF.

The chain recombines TRBV28 with TRBJ1-1, with 7 positions matching TRBD1. From germline, CDR1 is MDHEN and CDR2 SYDVKM. V was clipped by 5 bases and J by 5 bases; unmatched bases: 11. This CDR3 is built from 15 residues. The CDR3 nucleotides read TGTGCCAGCAGTAACTACCCAGGGGGTGGTACTGAAGCTTTCTTT. This gives the protein CASSNYPGGGTEAFF.

This chain joins TRBV27 and TRBJ2-3; D uncertain. Per germline, CDR1 MNHEY and CDR2 SMNVEV (reference sequence). The CDR3 covers 13 residues. V was clipped by 4 bases and J by 5 bases, with 10 bases between them. This CDR3 reads CASSYGRGDTQYF. CDR3 nucleotides: TGTGCCAGCAGTTACGGACGTGGAGATACGCAGTATTTT.

This clonotype appeared a few times. The V gene is TRBV4-2, the J gene TRBJ2-3; D might be TRBD2 (5 bases). This CDR3 is 17 amino acids long. V shed 3 bases and J shed 0 bases, with 16 bases lying between them. In germline, CDR1 is LGHNA, CDR2 YNFKEQ. The DNA of the CDR3 is TGTGCCAGCAGCCACATGAAAGGAGGACGGAGCACAGATACGCAGTATTTT. Translated: CASSHMKGGRSTDTQYF.

The table lists this clonotype with many counts. In DNA form, the CDR3 reads TGTGCCAGCAGAGTTAGTGGGGGATATTTAGCCAAAAACATTCAGTACTTC. Translation: CASRVSGGYLAKNIQYF. The rearrangement links TRBV6-6 to TRBJ2-4, with D perhaps TRBD1 or TRBD2 (5 bases each). CDR3 length: 17 amino acids. The V gene's germline CDR1 is MNHNY and CDR2 SVGAGI (reference sequence). Trimming shortened V by 6 bases and J by 0 bases, and 18 bases separated the two germline ends.

A few counts support this clonotype. V gene TRBV29-1 combines with J gene TRBJ2-7; 11 bases fit TRBD1. Losses at the gene ends were 0 bases for V and 5 bases for J; bases not matched to a gene: 6. Germline CDR1 and CDR2: SQVTM and ANQGSEA. There are 15 residues in the CDR3. CDR3 in amino acids: CSVEDLDRGRDEQYF. The CDR3 coding sequence is TGCAGCGTTGAAGATTTGGACAGGGGGCGCGACGAGCAGTACTTC.

Ten or more counts support this clonotype. The chain uses TRBV12-3 or TRBV12-4 and TRBJ2-7, with D possibly being TRBD1 (5 bases). This CDR3 is 15 amino acids long. V lost 3 bases and J lost 1, with 13 bases in between. CDR3 amino acids: CASSLGQLASYEQYF. The CDR3 DNA is TGTGCCAGCAGTTTGGGGCAGTTGGCGTCCTACGAGCAGTACTTC.